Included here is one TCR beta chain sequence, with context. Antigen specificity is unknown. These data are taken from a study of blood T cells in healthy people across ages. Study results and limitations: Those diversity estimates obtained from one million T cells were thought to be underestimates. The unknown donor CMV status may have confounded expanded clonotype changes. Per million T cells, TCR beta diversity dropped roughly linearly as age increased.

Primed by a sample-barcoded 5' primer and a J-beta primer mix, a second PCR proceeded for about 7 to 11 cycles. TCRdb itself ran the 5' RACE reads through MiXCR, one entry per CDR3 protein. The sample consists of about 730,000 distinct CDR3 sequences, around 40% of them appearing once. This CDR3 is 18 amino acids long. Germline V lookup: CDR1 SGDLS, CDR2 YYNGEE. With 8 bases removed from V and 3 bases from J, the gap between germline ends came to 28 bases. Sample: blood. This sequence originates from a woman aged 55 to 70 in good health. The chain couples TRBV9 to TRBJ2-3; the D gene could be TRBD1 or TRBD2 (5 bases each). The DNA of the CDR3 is TGTGCCAGAAGCCAGGGCTTAGGTTCTAGCCGGAAGACAGATACGCAGTATTTT. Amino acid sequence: CARSQGLGSSRKTDTQYF.